These 25 T cell receptor beta chains were all obtained from the same sample, sequenced in a study of blood T cell repertoires in COVID-19. Method: immunoSEQ multiplex PCR; TCRdb's copy keeps in-frame clones and lacks some. The sample has tens of thousands of clones, approximately 88% seen once; the top ten hold 3.5% to 4%. Source material: peripheral blood. These receptors all stem from a man aged 40-49 years with COVID-19, enrolled during active disease.

The genes are TRBV5-6 and TRBJ1-1; D not resolved. The CDR3 is 14 residues long. V lost 3 bases and J 5 bases, leaving 14 bases between the germline ends. Germline lookup yields CDR1 SGHDT and CDR2 YYEEEE. In nucleotides, the CDR3 is TGTGCCAGCAGCTCGAGGTACACGCGAACTGAAGCTTTCTTT. Encoded protein: CASSSRYTRTEAFF.

The gene calls are TRBV5-4 and TRBJ2-5; weak D call: TRBD1 (5 bases). The V gene's germline CDR1 is SGHNT and CDR2 YYREEE (reference sequence). The germline V and J ends were trimmed by 1 base and 5 bases, with 9 bases remaining between them. This CDR3 comprises 13 residues. CDR3: CASSLTGSETQYF. DNA of the CDR3: TGTGCCAGCAGCTTGACAGGTTCCGAGACCCAGTACTTC. Based on the CDR3 plus reference TRBV5-4 and TRBJ2-5, the full variable domain is ETGVTQSPTHLIKTRGQQVTLRCSSQSGHNTVSWYQQALGQGPQFIFQYYREEENGRGNFPPRFSGLQFPNYSSELNVNALELDDSALYLCASSLTGSETQYFGPGTRLLVL.

The V call is TRBV18, the J call TRBJ1-3; 7 bases are shared with TRBD1. V lost 2 bases and J lost 0; bases outside the gene matches: 7. CDR3 length: 17 residues. From germline, CDR1 is KGHSH and CDR2 LQKENI. The chain's CDR3 is CASSPRRDSNSGNTIYF. CDR3 nucleotide sequence: TGTGCCAGCTCACCAAGGCGGGACAGTAACTCTGGAAACACCATATATTTT.

This chain connects TRBV20-1 to TRBJ1-1, with D unresolved. CDR1 is DFQATT and CDR2 is SNEGSKA in the germline V gene (reference sequence). The CDR3 is 11 residues long. The ends were cut back, 2 bases at V and 10 bases at J, with 11 bases in the middle. CDR3 bases: TGCAGTGCTAGAAAGGACTACGGAGCTTTCTTT. This encodes CSARKDYGAFF.

The CDR3 nucleotides read TGCGCCAGCAGTCAGATCCCAGGTAATGAGCAGTTCTTC. Amino acids: CASSQIPGNEQFF. V and J are TRBV23-1 and TRBJ2-1; D is ambiguous. TRBV23-1 is given ORF status, its function remaining uncertain. V was shortened by 3 bases and J by 7 bases, with 10 bases between the two germline ends. The CDR3 is 13 amino acids.

CDR3 coding DNA: TGCGCCACGGGTACAGGGAGCTCCTACGAGCAGTACTTC. This gives the protein CATGTGSSYEQYF. This rearrangement joins TRBV10-2 to TRBJ2-7; weak D call: TRBD1 (6 bases). The ends were cut back, 10 bases at V and 0 bases at J, with 13 bases in the middle. This CDR3 spans 13 amino acids. CDR1 is WSHSY and CDR2 is SAAADI in the germline V gene.

V is TRBV5-1 and J is TRBJ1-4; TRBD1 matches 8 bases. The CDR3 has 19 residues. V gave up 0 bases and J gave up 5 bases; unmatched junction bases: 15. From germline, CDR1 is SGHRS and CDR2 YFSETQ. CDR3: CASSLGRGLTNTRNEKLFF. CDR3 sequence (DNA): TGCGCCAGCAGCTTGGGCAGGGGGCTCACGAACACCCGGAATGAAAAACTGTTTTTT.

V is TRBV29-1 and J is TRBJ2-1; possibly TRBD2 for D (6 bases). Germline V CDR1 and CDR2: SQVTM, ANQGSEA. Trimming cost V 7 bases and J 7 bases, with 20 bases left between them. The CDR3 runs 14 residues. The CDR3 sequence is CSAKESGLGNEQFF. CDR3 bases: TGCAGCGCTAAAGAGAGCGGGTTGGGGAATGAGCAGTTCTTC.

This chain connects TRBV28 to TRBJ2-5; 9 bases map to TRBD2. Unmatched junction bases numbered 2, after V lost 2 bases and J lost 1 base. The CDR3 has 15 amino acids. Germline V gives CDR1 MDHEN, CDR2 SYDVKM. The CDR3 here is CASSLAGGVQETQYF. The CDR3 region has the DNA TGTGCCAGCAGTTTAGCGGGGGGGGTCCAAGAGACCCAGTACTTC.

The chain couples TRBV24-1 to TRBJ1-4, with no clear D. V was clipped by 3 bases and J by 8 bases, with 15 bases between them. This CDR3 has 15 residues. CDR1 and CDR2 from the germline V gene are KGHDR and SFDVKD. The CDR3, as DNA: TGTGCCACCAGTGATCCCCGGGATACCCGAGAAAAACTGTTTTTT. Translating it yields CATSDPRDTREKLFF.

The genes are TRBV27 and TRBJ2-6; 7 bases match TRBD1. The ends lost 6 bases at V and 0 bases at J; junction bases unmatched: 5. This CDR3 comprises 16 residues. The germline V gene has CDR1 MNHEY and CDR2 SMNVEV (reference sequence). CDR3 nucleotides: TGTGCCAGCAGAGACAGGGTTATCTCTGGGGCCAACGTCCTGACTTTC. Amino acids: CASRDRVISGANVLTF.

This clone was seen once. The J gene is TRBJ2-5, the V gene TRBV2; no firm D call. Germline assignment: CDR1 SNHLY and CDR2 FYNNEI. CDR3 length: 12 amino acids. The V end was cut by 3 bases, the J end by 4 bases, with 6 bases between. Here the CDR3 reads CASSETSETQYF. The CDR3 DNA is TGTGCCAGCAGTGAGACTTCAGAGACCCAGTACTTC.

The chain carries TRBV27 and TRBJ2-7, with 7 bases identical to TRBD1. The V gene end was trimmed by 0 bases and the J gene end by 2 bases; junction bases not matched to a gene: 7. Per the germline V gene, CDR1 is MNHEY and CDR2 is SMNVEV (reference sequence). The CDR3 extends over 16 amino acids. CDR3 in DNA: TGTGCCAGCAGTTTATCCTTCGGACAGGAGACCTACGAGCAGTACTTC. This sequence encodes CASSLSFGQETYEQYF.

The chain links TRBV6-5 to TRBJ1-4; D call uncertain. Trimming took 10 bases from V and 4 from J, leaving 13 bases between them. Germline CDR1 MNHEY, CDR2 SVGAGI. The CDR3 sequence is 13 residues long. In DNA form, the CDR3 reads TGTGCCACCAACGAGCGGATTAATGAAAAACTGTTTTTT. Encoded protein: CATNERINEKLFF.

This chain uses TRBV6-2 or TRBV6-3 with TRBJ1-3; D unclear. V shed 6 bases and J shed 4 bases, with 13 bases lying between them. The length of the CDR3 is 14 residues. The germline gives CDR1 MNHEY, CDR2 SVGEGT. CDR3 nucleotides: TGTGCCAGCAGCCGAAGGATGAGGGGAAACACCATATATTTT. This translates into CASSRRMRGNTIYF.

The chain is built from TRBV5-1 and TRBJ1-3; D is ambiguous. Looked up from germline, CDR1 is SGHRS and CDR2 is YFSETQ. Between the trimmed V and J ends, which lost 3 bases and 0 bases, there was a span of 10 bases. CDR3 size: 15 residues. In DNA, the CDR3 is TGCGCCAGCAGCTCCCTGCCCAGCTCTGGAAACACCATATATTTT. Its translation is CASSSLPSSGNTIYF.

The chain couples TRBV7-6 to TRBJ2-5; 10 bases agree with TRBD2. The V gene's germline CDR1 is SGHVS and CDR2 FNYEAQ. The V and J ends lost 4 bases and 7 bases, in that order; junction bases with no gene match: 6. CDR3 length: 14 amino acids. The CDR3 region is CASSSTLAGGTQYF. CDR3 nucleotides: TGTGCCAGCAGCTCAACTTTAGCGGGGGGGACCCAGTACTTC.

The chain links TRBV7-9 to TRBJ1-6; D gene ambiguous. Looked up from germline, CDR1 is SEHNR and CDR2 is FQNEAQ (reference sequence). This CDR3 spans 14 amino acids. The V and J ends lost 3 bases and 7 bases respectively, with 10 bases between them. DNA for the CDR3: TGTGCCAGCAGCTTGCGGGCATCCAATTCACCCCTCCACTTT. It is translated as CASSLRASNSPLHF.

J is TRBJ1-2 and V is TRBV28; the D gene is possibly TRBD1 (6 bases). Germline V gene lookup returns CDR1 MDHEN and CDR2 SYDVKM. Trimming cost V 11 bases and J 4 bases, with 17 bases left between them. The CDR3 length is 13 residues. The CDR3 is CAVHAGTSYGYTF. The DNA of the CDR3 is TGTGCCGTCCATGCCGGGACAAGCTATGGCTACACCTTC.

The gene calls are TRBV9 and TRBJ2-3; D may be TRBD2 (6 bases). This CDR3 comprises 15 residues. Germline V gene lookup returns CDR1 SGDLS and CDR2 YYNGEE. The V end was cut by 2 bases, the J end by 2 bases, with 12 bases between. The CDR3: CASSVYGSYTDTQYF. The CDR3 DNA sequence: TGTGCCAGCAGCGTTTACGGGAGTTACACAGATACGCAGTATTTT.

The chain recombines TRBV7-9 with TRBJ2-3, with 7 bases fitting TRBD1. Trimming cost V 5 bases and J 2 bases; bases outside gene matches: 10. This CDR3 is 16 amino acids long. In germline, CDR1 is SEHNR, CDR2 FQNEAQ (reference sequence). The CDR3 DNA sequence: TGTGCCAGCAGCCCGGTCGGGACAGCCTACACAGATACGCAGTATTTT. Its translation: CASSPVGTAYTDTQYF.

V usage is TRBV19 and J usage is TRBJ1-5; 7 bases are a match to TRBD1. V gave up 7 bases and J gave up 1 base; unmatched junction bases: 13. The CDR3 loop spans 17 amino acids. CDR1 is LNHDA and CDR2 is SQIVND in the germline V gene (reference sequence). CDR3 protein: CASTDNAGTASNQPQHF. The CDR3, as DNA: TGTGCCAGTACCGACAACGCCGGGACAGCCAGCAATCAGCCCCAGCATTTT.

This chain connects TRBV14 to TRBJ1-6, with a weak D call TRBD1 (6 bases). Germline CDR1 is SGHDN and CDR2 is FVKESK. The V gene lost 1 base and the J gene lost 7 bases, with 14 bases spanning the gap. The CDR3 is made up of 16 amino acids. This chain's CDR3 is CASSQGRTGKNSPLHF. CDR3 nucleotides: TGTGCCAGCAGCCAAGGGCGAACAGGGAAAAATTCACCCCTCCACTTT.

The chain couples TRBV18 to TRBJ1-2; D may be TRBD1 (6 bases). V lost 5 bases, J lost 8 bases, and 21 bases lay in between. CDR3 size: 15 residues. Germline V lookup: CDR1 KGHSH, CDR2 LQKENI. The DNA of the CDR3 is TGTGCCAGCTCATCTAGACAGGCCCAAAGAGGAGGCTACACCTTC. This encodes CASSSRQAQRGGYTF.

The J gene is TRBJ2-5, the V gene TRBV3-1 (or the pseudogene TRBV3-2); maybe TRBD2 (6 bases). Germline CDR1 reads LGHDT; CDR2 reads YNNKEL (reference sequence). Trimming stripped 2 bases from V and 4 bases from J, with 17 bases between. The CDR3 consists of 16 residues. The CDR3 here is CASSQSRASAIETQYF. The CDR3 DNA is TGTGCCAGCAGCCAATCCCGGGCTAGCGCGATAGAGACCCAGTACTTC.